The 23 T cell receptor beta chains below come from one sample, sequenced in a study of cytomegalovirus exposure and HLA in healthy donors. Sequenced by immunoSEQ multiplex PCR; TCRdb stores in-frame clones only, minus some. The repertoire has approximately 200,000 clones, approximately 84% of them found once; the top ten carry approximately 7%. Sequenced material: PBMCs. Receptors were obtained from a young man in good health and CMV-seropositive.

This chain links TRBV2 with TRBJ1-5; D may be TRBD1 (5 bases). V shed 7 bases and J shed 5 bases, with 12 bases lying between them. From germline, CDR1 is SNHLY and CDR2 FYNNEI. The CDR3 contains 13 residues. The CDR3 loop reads CASTRVGDQPQHF. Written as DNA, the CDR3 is TGTGCCAGCACCAGGGTTGGGGATCAGCCCCAGCATTTT.

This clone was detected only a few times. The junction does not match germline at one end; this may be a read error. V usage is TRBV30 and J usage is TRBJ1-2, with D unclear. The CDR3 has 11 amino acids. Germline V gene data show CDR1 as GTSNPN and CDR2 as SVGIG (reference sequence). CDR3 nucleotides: TGTGCCTGGAGTGTCTTAAAGAGCTGGTCCTTC. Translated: CAWSVLKSWSF.

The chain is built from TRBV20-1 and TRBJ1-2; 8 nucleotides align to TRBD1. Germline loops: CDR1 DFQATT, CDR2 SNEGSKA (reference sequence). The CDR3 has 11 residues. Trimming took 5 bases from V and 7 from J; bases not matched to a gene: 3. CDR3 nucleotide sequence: TGCAGTGCTCAGGGGGCGGGTGGCTACACCTTC. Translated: CSAQGAGGYTF.

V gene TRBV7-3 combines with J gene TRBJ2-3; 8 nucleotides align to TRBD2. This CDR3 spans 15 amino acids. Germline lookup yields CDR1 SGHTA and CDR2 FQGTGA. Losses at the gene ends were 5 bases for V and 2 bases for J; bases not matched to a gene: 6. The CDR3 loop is CASSASGWVTDTQYF. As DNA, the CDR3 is TGTGCCAGCAGCGCTAGCGGGTGGGTCACAGATACGCAGTATTTT.

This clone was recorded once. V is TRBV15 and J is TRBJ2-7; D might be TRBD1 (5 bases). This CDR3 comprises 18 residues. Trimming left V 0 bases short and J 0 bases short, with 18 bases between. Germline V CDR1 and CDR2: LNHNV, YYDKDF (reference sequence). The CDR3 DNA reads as TGTGCCACCAGCAGAGATACCCAGTTAACAGGCTCCTCCTACGAGCAGTACTTC. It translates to CATSRDTQLTGSSYEQYF.

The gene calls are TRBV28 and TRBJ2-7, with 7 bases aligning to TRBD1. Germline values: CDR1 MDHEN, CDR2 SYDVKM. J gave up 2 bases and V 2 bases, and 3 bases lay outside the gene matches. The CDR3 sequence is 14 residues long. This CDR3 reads CASSLGQVTYEQYF. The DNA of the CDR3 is TGTGCCAGCAGTTTAGGACAGGTTACCTACGAGCAGTACTTC.

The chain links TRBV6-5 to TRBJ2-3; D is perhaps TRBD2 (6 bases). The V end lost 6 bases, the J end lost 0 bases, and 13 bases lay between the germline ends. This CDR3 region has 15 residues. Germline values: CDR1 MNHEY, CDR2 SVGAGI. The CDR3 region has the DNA TGTGCCAGCAGCATGACTAGAACTAGCACAGATACGCAGTATTTT. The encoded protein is CASSMTRTSTDTQYF.

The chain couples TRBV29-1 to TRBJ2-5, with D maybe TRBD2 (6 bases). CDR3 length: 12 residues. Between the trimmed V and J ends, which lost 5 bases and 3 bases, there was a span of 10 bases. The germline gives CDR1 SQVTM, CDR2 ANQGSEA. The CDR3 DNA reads TGCAGCGTTCGGAGGGTTGAAGAGACCCAGTACTTC. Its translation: CSVRRVEETQYF.

CDR3 nucleotides: TGTGCCAGCAGCCAAGATTATCGACTGCGGGAGACCCAGTACTTC. As protein: CASSQDYRLRETQYF. This chain links TRBV4-2 with TRBJ2-5; D ambiguous. Trimming cost V 0 bases and J 5 bases, with 13 bases left between them. Germline V lookup: CDR1 LGHNA, CDR2 YNFKEQ. The CDR3 contains 15 residues.

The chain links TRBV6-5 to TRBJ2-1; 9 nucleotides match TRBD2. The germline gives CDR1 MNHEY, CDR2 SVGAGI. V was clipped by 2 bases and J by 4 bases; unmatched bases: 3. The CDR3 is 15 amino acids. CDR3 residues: CASSYTREGYNEQFF. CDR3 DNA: TGTGCCAGCAGTTACACGCGGGAGGGGTACAATGAGCAGTTCTTC.

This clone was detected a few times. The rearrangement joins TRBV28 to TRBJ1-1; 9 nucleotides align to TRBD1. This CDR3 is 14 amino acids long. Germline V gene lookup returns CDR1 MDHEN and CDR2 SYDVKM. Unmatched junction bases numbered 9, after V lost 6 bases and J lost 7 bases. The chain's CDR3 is CASRPWTGDFEAFF. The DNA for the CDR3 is TGTGCCAGCAGACCATGGACAGGGGACTTTGAAGCTTTCTTT.

In DNA, the CDR3 is TGTGCCAGCAGCGCCGGACAGGGTACGGGCGGCTACACCTTC. Its translation: CASSAGQGTGGYTF. V usage is TRBV11-2 and J usage is TRBJ1-2; 8 bases fit TRBD1. Trimming cost V 5 bases and J 8 bases; bases outside gene matches: 10. Germline loops: CDR1 SGHAT, CDR2 FQNNGV. The CDR3 spans 14 residues.

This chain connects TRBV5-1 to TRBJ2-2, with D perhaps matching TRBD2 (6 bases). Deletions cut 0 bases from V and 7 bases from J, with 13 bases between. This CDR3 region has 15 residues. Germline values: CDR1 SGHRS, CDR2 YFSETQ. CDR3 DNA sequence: TGCGCCAGCAGCTTGGAGGGACTCGGTAACGGGGAGCTGTTTTTT. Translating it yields CASSLEGLGNGELFF. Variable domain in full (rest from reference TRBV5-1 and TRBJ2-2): KAGVTQTPRYLIKTRGQQVTLSCSPISGHRSVSWYQQTPGQGLQFLFEYFSETQRNKGNFPGRFSGRQFSNSRSEMNVSTLELGDSALYLCASSLEGLGNGELFFGEGSRLTVL.

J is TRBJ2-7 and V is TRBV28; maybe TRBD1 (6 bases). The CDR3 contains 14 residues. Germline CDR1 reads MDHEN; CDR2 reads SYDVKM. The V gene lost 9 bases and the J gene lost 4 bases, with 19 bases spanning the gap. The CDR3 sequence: CASRETGNSYEQYF. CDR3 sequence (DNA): TGTGCCAGTCGGGAAACAGGGAATTCGTACGAGCAGTACTTC.

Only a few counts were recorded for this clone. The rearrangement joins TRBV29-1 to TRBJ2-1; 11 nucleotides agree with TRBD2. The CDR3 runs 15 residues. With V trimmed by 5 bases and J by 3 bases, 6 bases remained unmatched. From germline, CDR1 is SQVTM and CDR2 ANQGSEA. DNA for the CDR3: TGCAGCGTTTCCGGGACTAGCGGAGACTACAATGAGCAGTTCTTC. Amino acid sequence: CSVSGTSGDYNEQFF.

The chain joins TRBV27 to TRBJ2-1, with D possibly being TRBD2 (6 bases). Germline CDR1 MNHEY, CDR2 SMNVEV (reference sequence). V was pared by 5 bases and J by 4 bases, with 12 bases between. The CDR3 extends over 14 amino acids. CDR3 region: CASSGGSRYNEQFF. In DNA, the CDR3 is TGTGCCAGCAGTGGGGGGTCCCGATACAATGAGCAGTTCTTC.

CDR3 region: CASSPPGSSYNEQFF. Written as DNA, the CDR3 is TGTGCCAGCAGCCCGCCCGGGAGCTCCTACAATGAGCAGTTCTTC. The rearrangement uses TRBV7-9 and TRBJ2-1; TRBD2 might be the D (6 bases). The V end was cut by 5 bases, the J end by 0 bases, with 11 bases between. This CDR3 comprises 15 residues. The germline CDR1 and CDR2 sequences are SEHNR and FQNEAQ (reference sequence). Full variable domain (rest looked up from reference TRBV7-9 and TRBJ2-1): DTGVSQNPRHKITKRGQNVTFRCDPISEHNRLYWYRQTLGQGPEFLTYFQNEAQLEKSRLLSDRFSAERPKGSFSTLEIQRTEQGDSAMYLCASSPPGSSYNEQFFGPGTRLTVL.

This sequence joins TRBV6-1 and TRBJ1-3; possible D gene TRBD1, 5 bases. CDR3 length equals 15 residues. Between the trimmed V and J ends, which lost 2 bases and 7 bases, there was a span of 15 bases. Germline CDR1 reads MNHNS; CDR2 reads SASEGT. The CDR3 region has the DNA TGTGCCAGCAGTGAAACAACAGGAATCTGGAACACCATATATTTT. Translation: CASSETTGIWNTIYF.

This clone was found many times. Here the CDR3 DNA reads TGTGCTAGTGCCCTCGGGACAGCTAACACCGGGGAGCTGTTTTTT. Translation: CASALGTANTGELFF. The J gene is TRBJ2-2, the V gene TRBV12-5, with TRBD1 matching 7 bases. Per the germline V gene, CDR1 is LGHNT and CDR2 is FRNRAP. CDR3 size: 15 residues. V lost 7 bases and J lost 2; bases outside the gene matches: 7.

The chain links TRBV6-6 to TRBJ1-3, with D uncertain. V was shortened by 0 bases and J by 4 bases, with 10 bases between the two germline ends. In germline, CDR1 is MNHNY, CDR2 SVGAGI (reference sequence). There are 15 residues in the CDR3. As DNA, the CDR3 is TGTGCCAGCAGTTACTCGAACAGACGGGGAAACACCATATATTTT. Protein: CASSYSNRRGNTIYF.

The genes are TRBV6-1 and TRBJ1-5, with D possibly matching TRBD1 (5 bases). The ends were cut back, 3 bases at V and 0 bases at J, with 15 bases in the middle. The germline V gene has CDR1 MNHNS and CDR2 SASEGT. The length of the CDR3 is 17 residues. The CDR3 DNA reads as TGTGCCAGCAGTGATCGGCAGGGCGCAAATAGCAATCAGCCCCAGCATTTT. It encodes CASSDRQGANSNQPQHF.

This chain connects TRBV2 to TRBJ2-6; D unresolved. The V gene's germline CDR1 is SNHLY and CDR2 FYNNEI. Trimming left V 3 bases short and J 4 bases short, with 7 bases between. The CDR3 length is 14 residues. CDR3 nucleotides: TGTGCCAGCAGTGAGAGGTCCGGGGCCAACGTCCTGACTTTC. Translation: CASSERSGANVLTF.

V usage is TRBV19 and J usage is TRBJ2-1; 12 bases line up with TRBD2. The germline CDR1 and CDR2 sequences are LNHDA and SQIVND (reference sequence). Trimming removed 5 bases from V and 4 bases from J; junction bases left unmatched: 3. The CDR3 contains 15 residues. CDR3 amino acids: CASSATSGRYNEQFF. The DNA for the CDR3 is TGTGCCAGTAGTGCAACTAGCGGGAGGTACAATGAGCAGTTCTTC.